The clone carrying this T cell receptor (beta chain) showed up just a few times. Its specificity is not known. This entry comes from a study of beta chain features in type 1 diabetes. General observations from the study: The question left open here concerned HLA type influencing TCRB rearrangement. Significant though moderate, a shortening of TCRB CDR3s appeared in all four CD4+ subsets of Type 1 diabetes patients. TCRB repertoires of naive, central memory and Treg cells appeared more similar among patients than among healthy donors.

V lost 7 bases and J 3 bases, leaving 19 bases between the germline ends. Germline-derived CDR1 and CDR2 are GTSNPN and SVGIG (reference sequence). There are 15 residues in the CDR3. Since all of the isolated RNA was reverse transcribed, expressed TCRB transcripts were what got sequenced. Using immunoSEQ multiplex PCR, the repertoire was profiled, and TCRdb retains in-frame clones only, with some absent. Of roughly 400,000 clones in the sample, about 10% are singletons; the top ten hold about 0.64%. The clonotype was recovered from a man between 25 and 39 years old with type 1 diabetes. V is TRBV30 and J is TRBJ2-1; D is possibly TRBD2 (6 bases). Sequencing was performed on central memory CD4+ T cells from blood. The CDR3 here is CASNRIGTFYNEQFF. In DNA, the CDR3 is TGTGCCTCTAATCGTATCGGGACTTTCTACAATGAGCAGTTCTTC.